This is a list of T cell receptor beta chains from one sample in a study of sequential checkpoint blockade in melanoma. Using immunoSEQ multiplex PCR, the repertoire was profiled, and TCRdb retains in-frame clones only, with some absent. This table holds approximately 20,000 clones, 56% found once. The specimen comprised CD8+ T cells sorted from blood (inferred from file names), sampled from a patient given nivolumab and ipilimumab in sequence. These TCRs come from a human donor with melanoma. Both conserved end residues are part of each CDR3. A D gene is named only where the DNA matches it firmly. Where a row states a size, it is once, few, many or the class of an expanded clone; other rows omit it.

>17|TRBV10-3|TRBJ2-2|TRBD2|NA
TGTGCCATCAGTGAGTCTCCCAGCGGGAGGAACACCGGGGAGCTGTTTTTT
CAISESPSGRNTGELFF
>13|TRBV7-9|TRBJ2-1|NA|NA
TGTGCCAGCAGCTTCGGAGGCTTTGCTGAGCAGTTCTTC
CASSFGGFAEQFF
>16|TRBV27|TRBJ2-2|TRBD2|NA
TGTGCCAGCATCCGACTAGCGGGATCGAACACCGGGGAGCTGTTTTTT
CASIRLAGSNTGELFF
>15|TRBV7-6|TRBJ2-1|TRBD2|NA
TGTGCCAGCAGCTTGTCTAGCGGGGGTAACAATGAGCAGTTCTTC
CASSLSSGGNNEQFF
>16|TRBV6-5|TRBJ2-1|TRBD2|once
TGTGCCAGCAGTTACGAACTAGCGGGACTTGACAATGAGCAGTTCTTC
CASSYELAGLDNEQFF
>15|TRBV27|TRBJ1-2|TRBD1|few
TGTGCCAGCACCAAACTCTCGACAGGGGGCTGGGGCTACACCTTC
CASTKLSTGGWGYTF
>16|TRBV5-5|TRBJ2-7|TRBD1|NA
TGTGCCAGCAGCCACCGCATGATTACAGGGGATCACGAGCAGTACTTC
CASSHRMITGDHEQYF
>13|TRBV27|TRBJ1-2|NA|few
TGTGCCAGCAGTTTAGGAGGCTCGTATGGCTACACCTTC
CASSLGGSYGYTF
>13|TRBV27|TRBJ1-1|NA|NA
TGTGCCAGCAGTTTAGGGCAGAACACTGAAGCTTTCTTT
CASSLGQNTEAFF
>14|TRBV12-5|TRBJ2-7|TRBD1|NA
TGTGCTAGTGGTACTCTGACAGGGTCTGACGAGCAGTACTTC
CASGTLTGSDEQYF
>14|TRBV9|TRBJ1-1|NA|NA
TGTGCCAGCAGTCTAAGCGGGACGAACACTGAAGCTTTCTTT
CASSLSGTNTEAFF
>12|TRBV7-9|TRBJ2-1|NA|few
TGTGCCAGCAGCTTCGGCGGCGGTGAGCAGTTCTTC
CASSFGGGEQFF
>11|TRBV6-1|TRBJ1-1|TRBD1|NA
TGTGCCATACAGGGGGCCACTGAAGCTTTCTTT
CAIQGATEAFF
>15|TRBV4-1|TRBJ2-7|NA|NA
TGTGCCAGCAGCCAACTCCCCAGTATACGCTACGAGCAGTACTTC
CASSQLPSIRYEQYF
>16|TRBV7-9|TRBJ1-2|TRBD1|few
TGTGCCAGCAGCCCCACGTGGGGGGACAGGAACTATGGCTACACCTTC
CASSPTWGDRNYGYTF
>14|TRBV9|TRBJ2-7|NA|NA
TGTGCCAGCAGCGTAGTACAGAGGGCCTACGAGCAGTACTTC
CASSVVQRAYEQYF
>13|TRBV30|TRBJ2-7|TRBD2|once
TGTGCCTGGAGTCGAGGGACTACCTACGAGCAGTACTTC
CAWSRGTTYEQYF
>13|TRBV5-4|TRBJ2-3|NA|few
TGTGCCAGCTCTGACTGGAACACAGATACGCAGTATTTT
CASSDWNTDTQYF
>14|TRBV27|TRBJ2-1|TRBD2|few
TGTGCCAGCGCTATCTGGGCGGGAGGGGGTGAGCAGTTCTTC
CASAIWAGGGEQFF
>15|TRBV2|TRBJ2-7|NA|few
TGTGCCAGCAGTGAATATCGCCCAGGATCCTACGAGCAGTACTTC
CASSEYRPGSYEQYF
>15|TRBV6-5|TRBJ1-2|TRBD1|NA
TGTGCCAGCAGTCGGACAGGGGGCTCTGGCTATGGCTACACCTTC
CASSRTGGSGYGYTF
>14|TRBV13|TRBJ2-7|NA|NA
TGTGCCAGCAGCGCACGGGACACCTTCTACGAGCAGTACTTC
CASSARDTFYEQYF
>13|TRBV6-5|TRBJ2-7|NA|NA
TGTGCCAGCAGTTACTCAAGCTCCTACGAGCAGTACTTC
CASSYSSSYEQYF
>14|TRBV13|TRBJ2-1|TRBD1|NA
TGTGCCAGCAGCCAACCGGACAGGGACAATGAGCAGTTCTTC
CASSQPDRDNEQFF